The following is a T cell receptor beta chain sequence with its context. TCRdb keeps only in-frame clones here, not all; method: immunoSEQ multiplex PCR. The profile shows about 140,000 clones, more than 90% of them singletons. The source of the sample is a study of control samples from healthy donors and cancer patients. This TCR was recovered from a man younger than 40 in good health. Specimen: blood.

The CDR3 region has the DNA TGTGCCAGCTCCCTGGGGACAGGTGGAAACACCATATATTTT. Encoded protein: CASSLGTGGNTIYF. V is TRBV18 and J is TRBJ1-3; 8 bases map to TRBD1. From germline, CDR1 is KGHSH and CDR2 LQKENI. The J segment lost 3 bases and the V segment lost 6 bases, leaving 4 bases of the junction unmatched. The CDR3 has 14 residues.